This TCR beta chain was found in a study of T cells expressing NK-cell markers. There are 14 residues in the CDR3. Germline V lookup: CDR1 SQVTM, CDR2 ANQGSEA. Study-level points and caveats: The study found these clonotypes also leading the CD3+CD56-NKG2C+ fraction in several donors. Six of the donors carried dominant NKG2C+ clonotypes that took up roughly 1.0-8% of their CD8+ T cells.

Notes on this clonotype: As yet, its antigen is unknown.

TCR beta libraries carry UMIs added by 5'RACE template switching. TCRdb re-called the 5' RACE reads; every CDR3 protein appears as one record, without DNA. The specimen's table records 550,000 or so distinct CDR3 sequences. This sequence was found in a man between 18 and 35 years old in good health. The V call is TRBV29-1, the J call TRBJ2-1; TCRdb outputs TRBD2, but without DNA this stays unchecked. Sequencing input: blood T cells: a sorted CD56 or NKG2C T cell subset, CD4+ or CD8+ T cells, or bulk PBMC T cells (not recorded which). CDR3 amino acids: CSVERERGYNEQFF.